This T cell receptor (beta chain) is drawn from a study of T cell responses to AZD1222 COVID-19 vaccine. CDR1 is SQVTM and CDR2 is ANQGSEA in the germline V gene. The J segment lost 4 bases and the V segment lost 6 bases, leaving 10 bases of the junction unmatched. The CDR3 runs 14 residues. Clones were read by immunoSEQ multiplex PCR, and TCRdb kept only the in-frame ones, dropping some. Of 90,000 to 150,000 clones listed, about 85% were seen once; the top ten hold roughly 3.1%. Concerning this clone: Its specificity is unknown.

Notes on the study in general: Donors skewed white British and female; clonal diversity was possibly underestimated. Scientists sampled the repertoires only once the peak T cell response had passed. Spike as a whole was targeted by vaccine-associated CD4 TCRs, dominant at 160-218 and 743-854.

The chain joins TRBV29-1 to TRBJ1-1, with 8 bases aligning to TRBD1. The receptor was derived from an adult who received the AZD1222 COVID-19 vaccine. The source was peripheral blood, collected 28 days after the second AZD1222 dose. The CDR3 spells CSVADRGAGTEAFF. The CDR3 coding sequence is TGCAGCGTAGCCGACAGGGGTGCGGGCACTGAAGCTTTCTTT.